One and the same sample provided the 10 T cell receptor beta chains below, sequenced in a study of cytomegalovirus exposure and HLA in healthy donors. This PCR relied on a set of 60 Vbeta primers and 13 Jbeta primers. Clones were sequenced by immunoSEQ multiplex PCR, and TCRdb holds only the in-frame ones, with some missing. The sample shows approximately 30,000 clones, and around 3.6% sits with its ten largest clones. Source material: PBMCs. The receptors stem from a man in his forties or fifties in good health and CMV-seronegative.

The chain carries TRBV28 and TRBJ2-2, with D perhaps matching TRBD1 (6 bases). The V gene lost 3 bases and the J gene lost 9 bases, with 8 bases spanning the gap. The CDR3 extends over 12 amino acids. Germline CDR1 reads MDHEN; CDR2 reads SYDVKM. CDR3 loop: CASSFGDRELFF. CDR3 DNA sequence: TGTGCCAGCAGTTTCGGGGACAGGGAGCTGTTTTTT.

The chain couples TRBV5-1 to TRBJ2-7, with D perhaps matching TRBD2 (6 bases). Trimming removed 4 bases from V and 2 bases from J, with 16 bases in between. From germline, CDR1 is SGHRS and CDR2 YFSETQ. The CDR3 length is 15 residues. The CDR3 protein is CASSRGGAVTYEQYF. As DNA, the CDR3 is TGCGCCAGCAGCCGGGGCGGGGCAGTCACCTACGAGCAGTACTTC. Full variable domain (outside the CDR3, taken from reference TRBV5-1 and TRBJ2-7): KAGVTQTPRYLIKTRGQQVTLSCSPISGHRSVSWYQQTPGQGLQFLFEYFSETQRNKGNFPGRFSGRQFSNSRSEMNVSTLELGDSALYLCASSRGGAVTYEQYFGPGTRLTVT.

The rearrangement joins TRBV28 to TRBJ2-5; 12 bases map to TRBD2. The CDR3 contains 15 residues. Germline trimming cut 4 bases from V and 1 base from J; bases unmatched to any gene: 1. Looked up from germline, CDR1 is MDHEN and CDR2 is SYDVKM. CDR3 DNA: TGTGCCAGCAGTTCTAGCGGGAGGGCCCAAGAGACCCAGTACTTC. Amino acids: CASSSSGRAQETQYF.

V and J are TRBV7-2 and TRBJ1-1, with a weak D call TRBD1 (5 bases). The V gene lost 1 base and the J gene lost 1 base, with 7 bases spanning the gap. CDR3 size: 14 residues. The germline gives CDR1 SGHTA, CDR2 FQGNSA. The CDR3 spells CASSLVGGNTEAFF. The DNA for the CDR3 is TGTGCCAGCAGCTTAGTGGGGGGGAACACTGAAGCTTTCTTT.

The chain couples TRBV6-5 to TRBJ2-3; the D gene is possibly TRBD2 (5 bases). From germline, CDR1 is MNHEY and CDR2 SVGAGI. With 4 bases removed from V and 5 bases from J, the gap between germline ends came to 7 bases. The CDR3 consists of 12 residues. The CDR3: CASSWAGDTQYF. The CDR3 DNA reads TGTGCCAGCAGTTGGGCGGGAGATACGCAGTATTTT.

The V gene is TRBV4-3, the J gene TRBJ2-5; D uncertain. The CDR3 totals 13 residues. Trimming removed 1 base from V and 5 bases from J, with 8 bases in between. From germline, CDR1 is LGHNA and CDR2 YSLEER. CDR3 region: CASSQAVGETQYF. The CDR3, as DNA: TGCGCCAGCAGCCAAGCGGTCGGGGAGACCCAGTACTTC.

The V call is TRBV28, the J call TRBJ2-3; no clear D gene. Germline-derived CDR1 and CDR2 are MDHEN and SYDVKM. V gave up 7 bases and J gave up 0 bases, with 14 bases separating them. CDR3 length: 15 amino acids. The CDR3 nucleotides are TGTGCCAGCACCCAAAGGTACTACAGCACAGATACGCAGTATTTT. Amino acids: CASTQRYYSTDTQYF. The entire variable domain, with the rest obtained from reference TRBV28 and TRBJ2-3, is as follows: DVKVTQSSRYLVKRTGEKVFLECVQDMDHENMFWYRQDPGLGLRLIYFSYDVKMKEKGDIPEGYSVSREKKERFSLILESASTNQTSMYLCASTQRYYSTDTQYFGPGTRLTVL.

The V and J genes are TRBV5-1 and TRBJ2-7; 13 nucleotides align to TRBD2. The CDR3 consists of 15 residues. CDR1 SGHRS and CDR2 YFSETQ come from the germline V gene. Losses at the gene ends were 4 bases for V and 5 bases for J; bases not matched to a gene: 6. The CDR3: CASSQWTSGRNEQYF. Here the CDR3 DNA reads TGCGCCAGCAGCCAATGGACTAGCGGGAGAAACGAGCAGTACTTC.

This chain links TRBV30 with TRBJ2-4, with 10 bases matching TRBD1. The V gene's germline CDR1 is GTSNPN and CDR2 SVGIG (reference sequence). This CDR3 is built from 13 residues. Germline trimming cut 2 bases from V and 9 bases from J; bases unmatched to any gene: 4. The CDR3 is CAWSTGQGGIQYF. CDR3 DNA: TGTGCCTGGAGTACTGGACAGGGGGGCATTCAGTACTTC.

By frequency, this clone registers medium-sized. The J gene is TRBJ2-3, the V gene TRBV6-4; 8 positions match TRBD2. V was clipped by 4 bases and J by 2 bases; unmatched bases: 2. Germline values: CDR1 MRHNA, CDR2 SNTAGT. The CDR3 is 14 amino acids. As DNA, the CDR3 is TGTGCCAGCAGTGCGGGAGGGCCCACAGATACGCAGTATTTT. Translated, it gives CASSAGGPTDTQYF.